This T cell receptor (beta chain) came from a study of monozygotic twins with inflammatory bowel disease. Turning to this clonotype: Its antigen is currently unknown.

Study-level results: Support for a single strong signal or clonotype associated with IBD was absent.

UMIs bearing a 6-nucleotide sample barcode were added through template switching. Using the 5' RACE reads, TCRdb records one entry per CDR3 protein without DNA. This listing includes around 450,000 distinct CDR3 sequences. CDR3 size: 13 residues. Germline V CDR1 and CDR2: MGHDK, SYGVNS. Donors gave around 2.6 ml of blood apiece. The TCR was taken from a human donor with ulcerative colitis or Crohn's disease, or a healthy co-twin of an affected twin (not recorded which). The chain links TRBV25-1 to TRBJ2-2. Sequences were obtained from blood. CDR3 residues: CASSFGFTGELFF.